The rows below give T cell receptor beta chains drawn from one sample of a study of OX40 agonist ivuxolimab in advanced cancers. This table comes from immunoSEQ multiplex PCR, and its TCRdb copy is limited to in-frame clones, with some not included. The sample shows tens of thousands of clones, about nine tenths of them seen only once. Sequenced material: CD4+ or CD8+ T cells sorted from blood, taken in a trial of the OX40 agonist ivuxolimab. These TCRs come from an adult with an advanced solid tumor such as melanoma, head and neck, liver or kidney cancer. Each CDR3 is given without its conserved first and last residue. Each record gives: V gene, J gene, CDR3 length, CDR3 protein.

V: TRBV18; J: TRBJ2-5; length: 11; CDR3: ASSRQDRETQY
V: TRBV5-4; J: TRBJ1-1; length: 11; CDR3: ASSPALNTEAF
V: TRBV11-3; J: TRBJ2-7; length: 9; CDR3: ASSSVYEQY
V: TRBV12-5; J: TRBJ1-1; length: 12; CDR3: ASGPKTGATEAF
V: TRBV28; J: TRBJ1-1; length: 10; CDR3: ASSLRGILAF
V: TRBV11-2; J: TRBJ2-3; length: 15; CDR3: ASSLGPYVRGADTQY
V: TRBV18; J: TRBJ1-2; length: 14; CDR3: ASSPGDRSSNYGYT
V: TRBV5-1; J: TRBJ2-5; length: 9; CDR3: ASSSQETQY
V: TRBV28; J: TRBJ2-3; length: 15; CDR3: ASSPPWLAGEPDTQY
V: TRBV28; J: TRBJ2-1; length: 11; CDR3: ASGLAAYNEQF
V: TRBV6-5; J: TRBJ1-5; length: 11; CDR3: ASSPPGEQPQH
V: TRBV27; J: TRBJ2-7; length: 15; CDR3: ASSRGTSAVSSYEQY
V: TRBV4-1; J: TRBJ2-1; length: 13; CDR3: ASSQEGTAYNEQF
V: TRBV19; J: TRBJ2-2; length: 12; CDR3: ASSMYSVSGELF
V: TRBV28; J: TRBJ2-7; length: 10; CDR3: ASSRTAYEQY
V: TRBV5-4; J: TRBJ2-3; length: 12; CDR3: ASSTATSTDTQY
V: TRBV6-1; J: TRBJ1-3; length: 12; CDR3: ASSEVQGRNTIY
V: TRBV5-6; J: TRBJ1-1; length: 14; CDR3: ASSPYTTGLNTEAF
V: TRBV7-3; J: TRBJ2-3; length: 13; CDR3: ASSLNPQGSDTQY
V: TRBV7-3; J: TRBJ2-3; length: 13; CDR3: ASSARGGSTDTQY
V: TRBV25-1; J: TRBJ2-3; length: 14; CDR3: ASSDYEKTSTDTQY
V: TRBV5-1; J: TRBJ2-7; length: 12; CDR3: ASSLASGFGEQY
V: TRBV2; J: TRBJ2-2; length: 13; CDR3: ASRTTGPNTGELF